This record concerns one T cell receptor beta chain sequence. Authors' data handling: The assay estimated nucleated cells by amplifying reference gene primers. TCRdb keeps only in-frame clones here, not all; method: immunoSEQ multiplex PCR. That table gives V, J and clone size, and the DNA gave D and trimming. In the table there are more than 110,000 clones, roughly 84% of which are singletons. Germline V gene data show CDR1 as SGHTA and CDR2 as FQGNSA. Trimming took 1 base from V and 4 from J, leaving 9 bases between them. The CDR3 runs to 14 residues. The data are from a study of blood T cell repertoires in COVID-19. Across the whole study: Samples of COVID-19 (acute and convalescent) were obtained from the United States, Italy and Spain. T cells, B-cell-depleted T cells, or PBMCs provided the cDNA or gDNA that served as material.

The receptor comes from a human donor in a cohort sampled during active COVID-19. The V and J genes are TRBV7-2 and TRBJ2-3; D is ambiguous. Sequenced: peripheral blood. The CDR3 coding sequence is TGTGCCAGCAGCTTAGAACTTATCGCAGATACGCAGTATTTT. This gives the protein CASSLELIADTQYF. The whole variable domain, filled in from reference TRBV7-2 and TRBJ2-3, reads GAGVSQSPSNKVTEKGKDVELRCDPISGHTALYWYRQSLGQGLEFLIYFQGNSAPDKSGLPSDRFSAERTGGSVSTLTIQRTQQEDSAVYLCASSLELIADTQYFGPGTRLTVL.